Given below is one T cell receptor (beta chain) in context. A sample-barcoded 5' primer and a J-beta primer mix were used in a second PCR of roughly 7 to 11 cycles. One entry per CDR3 protein, called by TCRdb with MiXCR from the 5' RACE reads. The table has about 1,600,000 distinct CDR3 sequences, 35% to 45% seen once. The record originates from a study of blood T cells in healthy people across ages. The CDR3 covers 15 residues. The TCR originated in a woman under 30 in good health. Sequencing was done on a sample of blood. This chain connects TRBV21-1 to TRBJ2-1; whether TRBD1, the table's D call, matches the DNA was not checked. TRBV21-1 is annotated as a pseudogene. CDR3 sequence: CASSKACQGQDEQFF. The CDR3 bases are TGTGCCAGCAGCAAAGCCTGCCAGGGGCAGGATGAGCAGTTCTTC.